The clone carrying this TCR beta chain was counted ten times or more. Its antigen remains unidentified. These data come from a study of T cells in Graves' hyperthyroidism and ophthalmopathy. Study-wide context: At the time of initial diagnosis and before any treatment, peripheral blood was collected.

There were TCR beta CDR3 regions amplified from RNA transcripts. The study used the HTBI primer set for a first-round RT-PCR of the TCR CDR3. TCRdb used MiXCR to reprocess the multiplex PCR reads, holding one entry per CDR3 protein. The data show hundreds of thousands of distinct CDR3 sequences, with roughly 25% seen just once and 11% held by the top ten. Ophthalmopathy in the patients scored at least 3 on Clinical Activity Score and at least 4 on NOSPECS grade, lasting under 3 months. V gave up 3 bases and J gave up 1 base, with 12 bases separating them. The CDR3 is 15 residues long. Per the germline V gene, CDR1 is SGHVS and CDR2 is FQNEAQ. Study-level points and caveats: The authors' 13 V-J model separated ophthalmopathy from stable hyperthyroidism. Most clonotypes expanded in thyroid above 0.001 were likewise present in blood.

The sequenced sample was blood. The receptor comes from a woman aged 25 to 39 with Graves' ophthalmopathy. The gene calls are TRBV7-8 and TRBJ1-1; D gene unclear. Here the CDR3 DNA reads TGTGCCAGCAGCTTTGAGGACGGCCCGAACACTGAAGCTTTCTTT. Protein product: CASSFEDGPNTEAFF.